Shown below are 31 T cell receptor beta chains from a single sample sequenced in a study of blood T cell repertoires in COVID-19. The protocol was immunoSEQ multiplex PCR, while the TCRdb copy is restricted to in-frame clones and leaves out a portion. The sample lists approximately 100,000 clones; about 89% were seen once. What was sequenced was peripheral blood. The receptors come from a man in his forties or fifties with acute or convalescent COVID-19.

The chain is built from TRBV28 and TRBJ1-4; 9 bases are a match to TRBD1. The V and J ends lost 3 bases and 11 bases, in that order; junction bases with no gene match: 1. The CDR3 sequence is 12 residues long. In germline, CDR1 is MDHEN, CDR2 SYDVKM. CDR3: CASSLGTGKLFF. The DNA of the CDR3 is TGTGCCAGCAGTTTGGGGACAGGGAAACTGTTTTTT.

The J gene is TRBJ1-1, the V gene TRBV6-5, with D perhaps TRBD1 (5 bases). V gave up 7 bases and J gave up 2 bases, with 14 bases separating them. Germline V gene sequence: CDR1 MNHEY, CDR2 SVGAGI. The CDR3 is 14 amino acids. The CDR3 sequence: CASTHVTGNTEAFF. As DNA, the CDR3 is TGTGCCAGCACCCACGTAACAGGTAACACTGAAGCTTTCTTT.

The chain carries TRBV7-2 and TRBJ1-5, with D perhaps TRBD1 (5 bases). The CDR3 spans 13 residues. Germline V gene lookup returns CDR1 SGHTA and CDR2 FQGNSA. Trimming took off 3 bases at V and 5 bases at J, with 8 bases between the two ends. The CDR3 nucleotides are TGTGCCAGCAGCTTGGGGGGGTATCAGCCCCAGCATTTT. Translated: CASSLGGYQPQHF.

This clone was detected only a few times. The chain is built from TRBV19 and TRBJ2-2; 10 nucleotides line up with TRBD1. Per the germline V gene, CDR1 is LNHDA and CDR2 is SQIVND (reference sequence). The CDR3 is 13 amino acids. Trimming at V came to 8 bases and at J to 7 bases, leaving 4 bases not matched to a gene. The chain's CDR3 is CASGQGVSGELFF. CDR3 bases: TGTGCCAGTGGACAGGGGGTAAGCGGGGAGCTGTTTTTT.

This sequence joins TRBV19 and TRBJ1-1; 10 positions match TRBD1. Germline CDR1 reads LNHDA; CDR2 reads SQIVND (reference sequence). The J segment lost 7 bases and the V segment lost 6 bases, leaving 2 bases of the junction unmatched. This CDR3 comprises 12 residues. The CDR3 protein is CASRGQGFEAFF. The DNA for the CDR3 is TGTGCCAGTAGGGGACAGGGGTTTGAAGCTTTCTTT.

Note on this clone: At one end, the junction sequence differs from germline, possibly due to a read error. This chain connects TRBV12-3 or TRBV12-4 to TRBJ2-1; D is undetermined. The CDR3 spans 12 residues. The CDR3 DNA is TGTGCCAGCATTTCTCCCTATAATGAGCAGTTCTTC. Translated, it gives CASISPYNEQFF.

The sample holds one count of this clone. The rearrangement uses TRBV19 and TRBJ1-5, with D perhaps matching TRBD1 (5 bases). Trimming took 6 bases from V and 2 from J, leaving 14 bases between them. In germline, CDR1 is LNHDA, CDR2 SQIVND (reference sequence). This CDR3 has 15 residues. This CDR3 reads CASSPGGAGNQPQHF. CDR3 nucleotides: TGTGCCAGTAGCCCGGGAGGGGCGGGCAATCAGCCCCAGCATTTT. Combining the CDR3 with reference TRBV19 and TRBJ1-5 gives the whole variable domain DGGITQSPKYLFRKEGQNVTLSCEQNLNHDAMYWYRQDPGQGLRLIYYSQIVNDFQKGDIAEGYSVSREKKESFPLTVTSAQKNPTAFYLCASSPGGAGNQPQHFGDGTRLSIL.

The CDR3 region has the DNA TGTGCCAGCAGCGCAACAGGGGGCGAGGCTTTCTTT. The encoded protein is CASSATGGEAFF. The rearrangement joins TRBV7-8 to TRBJ1-1; 9 positions agree with TRBD1. Germline CDR1 reads SGHVS; CDR2 reads FQNEAQ. The CDR3 contains 12 residues. V shed 5 bases and J 11 bases; nucleotides not matched to a gene: 6.

This chain uses TRBV5-6 with TRBJ1-6; 7 positions match TRBD1. Trimming removed 4 bases from V and 7 bases from J; junction bases left unmatched: 14. In germline, CDR1 is SGHDT, CDR2 YYEEEE. CDR3 length: 17 residues. CDR3 protein: CASSPLQTGTVNSPLHF. The DNA for the CDR3 is TGTGCCAGCAGCCCCCTCCAAACCGGGACAGTAAATTCACCCCTCCACTTT.

The chain is built from TRBV21-1 and TRBJ2-7; whether TRBD2, the table's D call, matches the DNA was not checked. TRBV21-1 represents a pseudogene. The CDR3 contains 16 residues. The DNA of the CDR3 is TGTGCCAGCAGCCCGAGCACGGGGACTTGTTTTCGCGAGCAGTACTTC. Its protein is CASSPSTGTCFREQYF.

The chain recombines TRBV2 with TRBJ1-2, with TRBD1 identical over 8 bases. The CDR3 has 17 amino acids. Germline CDR1 reads SNHLY; CDR2 reads FYNNEI. V lost 6 bases and J lost 2; bases outside the gene matches: 14. CDR3 region: CASRRQGLPTSNYGYTF. CDR3 DNA: TGTGCCAGCAGGAGACAGGGGCTCCCGACGAGCAACTATGGCTACACCTTC.

Turning to this clone: Distinct nucleotide sequences in the sample also encode this CDR3. This chain joins TRBV9 and TRBJ1-6; D gene unclear. The CDR3 has 13 amino acids. V was cut by 1 base and J by 7 bases, with 6 bases left in between. The germline V gene encodes CDR1 SGDLS and CDR2 YYNGEE. The DNA of the CDR3 is TGTGCCAGCAGCGTACGCGGGAATTCACCCCTCCACTTT. Translated: CASSVRGNSPLHF.

The rearrangement links TRBV5-1 to TRBJ2-3; 8 nucleotides match TRBD2. The CDR3 is 15 residues long. Trimming took 2 bases from V and 2 from J; bases not matched to a gene: 4. Germline-derived CDR1 and CDR2 are SGHRS and YFSETQ. CDR3 DNA: TGCGCCAGCAGCTTAAGCGGGAGTGACACAGATACGCAGTATTTT. Its translation is CASSLSGSDTDTQYF.

The V and J genes are TRBV7-9 and TRBJ1-1; 7 bases agree with TRBD1. Germline V gives CDR1 SEHNR, CDR2 FQNEAQ (reference sequence). CDR3 size: 13 residues. V shed 5 bases, J shed 8 bases, and the junction held 8 bases outside the gene matches. The CDR3, as DNA: TGTGCCAGCAGCCACCAGGGGGGTTCAGAAGCTTTCTTT. Translating gives CASSHQGGSEAFF. The variable domain in full, with the rest retrieved from reference TRBV7-9 and TRBJ1-1, is DTGVSQNPRHKITKRGQNVTFRCDPISEHNRLYWYRQTLGQGPEFLTYFQNEAQLEKSRLLSDRFSAERPKGSFSTLEIQRTEQGDSAMYLCASSHQGGSEAFFGQGTRLTVV.

The J gene is TRBJ2-4, the V gene TRBV20-1; 7 bases align to TRBD2. Germline V gene lookup returns CDR1 DFQATT and CDR2 SNEGSKA (reference sequence). Trimming at V came to 3 bases and at J to 6 bases, leaving 17 bases not matched to a gene. The CDR3 length is 17 residues. The CDR3 region has the DNA TGCAGTGCTAGTGAGATAAATAGGGAGGGACTTGGAAACATTCAGTACTTC. This translates into CSASEINREGLGNIQYF.

The chain combines TRBV18 with TRBJ1-1, with D uncertain. The germline V gene encodes CDR1 KGHSH and CDR2 LQKENI. V dropped 2 bases and J dropped 7 bases, with 11 bases sitting between them. The CDR3 totals 13 residues. This CDR3 reads CASSPETLYEAFF. CDR3 nucleotides: TGTGCCAGCTCACCAGAGACACTTTATGAAGCTTTCTTT.

This rearrangement joins TRBV18 to TRBJ2-1; 11 bases fit TRBD1. Germline V gene data show CDR1 as KGHSH and CDR2 as LQKENI. Trimming took 3 bases from V and 7 from J; bases not matched to a gene: 5. This CDR3 spans 15 amino acids. The CDR3 here is CASSPGQGARNEQFF. The CDR3 bases are TGTGCCAGCTCACCCGGACAGGGGGCGCGGAATGAGCAGTTCTTC.

This chain connects TRBV6-2 or TRBV6-3 to TRBJ1-3; D not resolved. CDR3 length equals 16 residues. V was clipped by 4 bases and J by 0 bases, with 13 bases between them. The germline CDR1 and CDR2 sequences are MNHEY and SVGEGT. The CDR3 bases are TGTGCCAGCAGTTTAAGAGGTTCCAGCTCTGGAAACACCATATATTTT. As protein: CASSLRGSSSGNTIYF.

V is TRBV5-1 and J is TRBJ2-6; TRBD1 might be the D (6 bases). The CDR3 spans 17 residues. Germline V lookup: CDR1 SGHRS, CDR2 YFSETQ. V lost 0 bases and J lost 4, with 14 bases in between. The CDR3 region is CASSLGTTGSGANVLTF. As DNA, the CDR3 is TGCGCCAGCAGCTTGGGAACCACAGGGTCCGGGGCCAACGTCCTGACTTTC.

The gene calls are TRBV6-5 and TRBJ1-4; D might be TRBD1 (5 bases). Germline V gene sequence: CDR1 MNHEY, CDR2 SVGAGI. Deletions cut 2 bases from V and 8 bases from J, with 12 bases between. The CDR3 is made up of 14 amino acids. CDR3 sequence reads: CASSYGAGGEKLFF. CDR3 nucleotide sequence: TGTGCCAGCAGTTACGGGGCGGGAGGAGAAAAACTGTTTTTT.

The V and J genes are TRBV10-3 and TRBJ2-3; TRBD1 matches 7 bases. The CDR3 covers 15 residues. Germline V gene sequence: CDR1 ENHRY, CDR2 SYGVKD. The ends lost 4 bases at V and 3 bases at J; junction bases unmatched: 7. CDR3 nucleotide sequence: TGTGCCATCAGTGTCGGGACAGACATTACAGATACGCAGTATTTT. Its protein product is CAISVGTDITDTQYF.

The CDR3 loop reads CSVERGAGVNTEAFF. CDR3 nucleotide sequence: TGCAGCGTTGAGAGGGGAGCGGGGGTGAACACTGAAGCTTTCTTT. The chain employs TRBV29-1 and TRBJ1-1, with D maybe TRBD1 (5 bases). This CDR3 has 15 residues. V lost 3 bases and J 0 bases, leaving 14 bases between the germline ends. Germline V lookup: CDR1 SQVTM, CDR2 ANQGSEA.

This clone was observed a single time. This sequence joins TRBV11-3 and TRBJ2-7; D may be TRBD1 (6 bases). V lost 4 bases and J 2 bases, leaving 15 bases between the germline ends. In germline, CDR1 is SGHNT, CDR2 YENEEA. CDR3 length: 15 amino acids. Here the CDR3 DNA reads TGTGCCAGCAGCTACAGACAGGAGAAGCCCTACGAGCAGTACTTC. It specifies CASSYRQEKPYEQYF.

In its sample, this clone was seen many times. V gene TRBV28 combines with J gene TRBJ1-1; weak D call: TRBD1 (5 bases). Trimming took off 6 bases at V and 4 bases at J, with 9 bases between the two ends. Germline V gene sequence: CDR1 MDHEN, CDR2 SYDVKM. The CDR3 consists of 12 residues. CDR3 sequence: CASRKDTTEAFF. The CDR3 coding sequence is TGTGCCAGCAGGAAGGACACCACTGAAGCTTTCTTT.

This clone has only one observation. The J gene is TRBJ2-3, the V gene TRBV7-3; 7 bases match TRBD2. The V gene's germline CDR1 is SGHTA and CDR2 FQGTGA. Trimming cost V 2 bases and J 4 bases; bases outside gene matches: 0. The CDR3 is 13 amino acids. CDR3 nucleotide sequence: TGTGCCAGCAGCTTAGGGGGGGCAGATACGCAGTATTTT. It codes for CASSLGGADTQYF.

This chain joins TRBV7-9 and TRBJ1-1; 7 bases are shared with TRBD1. Germline loops: CDR1 SEHNR, CDR2 FQNEAQ (reference sequence). V shed 6 bases and J 1 base; nucleotides not matched to a gene: 8. The CDR3 length is 15 residues. CDR3 sequence (DNA): TGTGCCAGCAGTCGACTCCCAGGGGGGAACACTGAAGCTTTCTTT. Translating gives CASSRLPGGNTEAFF.

The V call is TRBV2, the J call TRBJ2-7, with D perhaps matching TRBD1 (5 bases). CDR1 SNHLY and CDR2 FYNNEI come from the germline V gene. CDR3 length: 13 amino acids. The ends were cut back, 4 bases at V and 5 bases at J, with 12 bases in the middle. The CDR3 DNA follows: TGTGCCAGCAGTGGCCAGGGTATTGACGAGCAGTACTTC. It encodes CASSGQGIDEQYF.

V is TRBV4-3 and J is TRBJ1-1; D is ambiguous. Germline lookup yields CDR1 LGHNA and CDR2 YSLEER. The germline V and J ends were trimmed by 3 bases and 7 bases, with 18 bases remaining between them. The CDR3 is 15 amino acids. CDR3 sequence: CASSQYWREGDEAFF. The CDR3 coding sequence is TGCGCCAGCAGCCAGTACTGGAGGGAAGGTGATGAAGCTTTCTTT.

The genes are TRBV7-8 and TRBJ1-1, with TRBD1 as a possible D gene (6 bases). The CDR3 runs to 16 residues. From germline, CDR1 is SGHVS and CDR2 FQNEAQ. The V end was cut by 4 bases, the J end by 1 base, with 16 bases between. The CDR3 DNA is TGTGCCAGCAGCTCGGAACGAGACAGGCCGAACACTGAAGCTTTCTTT. It encodes CASSSERDRPNTEAFF. The full variable domain, in which reference TRBV7-8 and TRBJ1-1 provide the parts outside the CDR3, is GAGVSQSPRYKVAKRGQDVALRCDPISGHVSLFWYQQALGQGPEFLTYFQNEAQLDKSGLPSDRFFAERPEGSVSTLKIQRTQQEDSAVYLCASSSERDRPNTEAFFGQGTRLTVV.

The rearrangement joins TRBV5-1 to TRBJ2-7, with 9 positions matching TRBD2. Germline V gene lookup returns CDR1 SGHRS and CDR2 YFSETQ. Germline trimming cut 2 bases from V and 3 bases from J; bases unmatched to any gene: 3. The CDR3 has 14 residues. The CDR3 region is CASSLAGGIYEQYF. The CDR3 DNA reads as TGCGCCAGCAGCTTAGCGGGGGGCATCTACGAGCAGTACTTC.

This clone was detected once. This chain uses TRBV7-2 with TRBJ1-2; TRBD1 matches at 9 bases. The CDR3 contains 15 residues. After removal of 2 bases from V and 6 bases from J, the junction contained 7 bases not matched to a gene. Germline V gene data show CDR1 as SGHTA and CDR2 as FQGNSA. CDR3 residues: CASSLTGQGRNGYTF. In nucleotides, the CDR3 is TGTGCCAGCAGCTTAACAGGACAGGGGAGAAATGGCTACACCTTC.